A selection of T cell receptor beta chains follows, all from one sample in a study of a mutant IDH1 vaccine in newly diagnosed glioma. Repertoires were generated with immunoSEQ multiplex PCR, while TCRdb's copy carries only in-frame clones and drops some. The profile shows about 86,000 clones, approximately 85% of them singletons. No antigen has been identified for these receptors. The material was PBMCs, obtained from a glioma patient whose treatment included an IDH1 peptide vaccine. The receptors were gathered from a man in his thirties or forties with glioma. Some clones in this sample may be carry-over from other donors' samples. The CDR3 runs from the conserved cysteine through the conserved F or W. The order of the fields is CDR3 protein, CDR3 DNA, clone size, D gene, J gene, V gene. A D gene is named only where the DNA matches it firmly. Clone size, where shown, is once, few, many, or a class for clones that have expanded.

CASSEFGLGGGGRTEAFF	TGTGCCAGCAGTGAATTCGGACTAGGGGGAGGGGGCAGGACTGAAGCTTTCTTT	.	TRBD1	TRBJ1-1	TRBV25-1
CASRPGLGRYEQYF	TGTGCCAGCAGACCGGGACTAGGGAGGTACGAGCAGTACTTC	.	TRBD2	TRBJ2-7	TRBV6-1
CASFLNTEAFF	TGTGCCAGCTTTCTGAACACTGAAGCTTTCTTT	.	.	TRBJ1-1	TRBV2
CASSDPGTGPDGYTF	TGTGCCAGTTCGGACCCCGGGACAGGGCCGGATGGCTACACCTTC	.	TRBD1	TRBJ1-2	TRBV19
CASSPPVGRGTGYTF	TGTGCCAGCAGCCCCCCTGTGGGCAGGGGGACTGGCTACACCTTC	.	TRBD1	TRBJ1-2	TRBV7-2
CASSLQDTSNQPQHF	TGTGCCAGCAGTTTGCAGGACACTAGCAATCAGCCCCAGCATTTT	few	.	TRBJ1-5	TRBV6-6
CASSFSRIIVGSPLHF	TGTGCCAGCAGCTTCAGCCGGATAATCGTTGGTTCACCCCTCCACTTT	once	.	TRBJ1-6	TRBV5-5
CASSYSIFKGGTEAFF	TGTGCCAGCAGTTACTCGATATTTAAGGGAGGCACTGAAGCTTTCTTT	.	.	TRBJ1-1	TRBV6-5
CASSRNSGSQETQYF	TGCGCCAGCAGCAGGAATAGCGGGAGTCAAGAGACCCAGTACTTC	.	TRBD2	TRBJ2-5	TRBV5-1
CASSLWADTEAFF	TGTGCCAGCAGCTTATGGGCCGACACTGAAGCTTTCTTT	.	.	TRBJ1-1	TRBV5-4
CASSSHRGLINYGYTF	TGTGCCAGCAGCTCACATCGGGGGCTAATTAACTATGGCTACACCTTC	.	.	TRBJ1-2	TRBV7-9
CASSQLLWAEAFF	TGCGCCAGCAGCCAATTGTTGTGGGCTGAAGCTTTCTTT	.	.	TRBJ1-1	TRBV4-3
CASRIRGYEQYF	TGTGCCAGCCGTATCCGGGGATACGAGCAGTACTTC	.	.	TRBJ2-7	TRBV2
CAWSGTDFSYEQYF	TGTGCCTGGAGTGGGACAGACTTCTCCTACGAGCAGTACTTC	.	.	TRBJ2-7	TRBV30
CASSFSGYYKGMHEQYF	TGTGCCAGCAGTTTTAGCGGTTACTATAAGGGTATGCACGAGCAGTACTTC	.	.	TRBJ2-7	TRBV28
CASSLTHGQLNTEAFF	TGTGCCAGCAGCTTAACGCACGGACAGTTGAACACTGAAGCTTTCTTT	.	.	TRBJ1-1	TRBV7-3
CASSFFRVGELFF	TGTGCCAGCAGTTTCTTTAGAGTCGGGGAGCTGTTTTTT	.	.	TRBJ2-2	TRBV28
CASQRTANQPQHF	TGTGCCAGCCAACGGACAGCAAATCAGCCCCAGCATTTT	.	.	TRBJ1-5	TRBV6-5
CASSQDSQSGELFF	TGCGCCAGCAGCCAAGATTCCCAGTCCGGGGAGCTGTTTTTT	.	.	TRBJ2-2	TRBV4-1